One T cell receptor beta chain is described in this entry. As for treatment: treatment-naive control, cytoreductive nephrectomy. Treatment-naive patients without radiation supplied the control tumors at nephrectomy. TCRdb's copy holds only in-frame clones and misses some; the assay was immunoSEQ multiplex PCR. Of some 25,000 clones in the sample, about three fifths are singletons; the top ten hold approximately 22%. Trimming stripped 1 base from V and 5 bases from J, with 8 bases between. The CDR3 covers 13 residues. The germline V gene encodes CDR1 SGHTA and CDR2 FQGNSA. This specimen comes from a study of radiation and T cells in renal cell carcinoma.

The sample was tumor tissue, taken from a patient whose treatment was nephrectomy without radiotherapy. The receptor was derived from a man aged 35 to 55 with renal cell carcinoma. The chain couples TRBV7-2 to TRBJ2-5; D ambiguous. DNA of the CDR3: TGTGCCAGCAGCTTAGGTTGGGTGGAGACCCAGTACTTC. Amino acid sequence: CASSLGWVETQYF.